One sample yielded the 5 T cell receptor beta chains listed below, sequenced in a study of CD8 T cells in Susac syndrome. RNA totalling roughly 0.5 to 1 ug underwent reverse transcription with random hexamers. TCRdb fed the immunoSEQ multiplex PCR reads into MiXCR, producing one record per CDR3 protein. The sample holds roughly 200,000 distinct CDR3 sequences; 90% to 97% are singletons and the top ten take around 0.093%. Sequencing was carried out using CD4+ T cells from PBMCs. The receptors stem from a human donor with multiple sclerosis.

The chain joins TRBV4-3 to TRBJ2-1; 8 nucleotides agree with TRBD2. Germline assignment: CDR1 LGHNA and CDR2 YSLEER. The CDR3 has 15 amino acids. V shed 5 bases, J shed 4 bases, and the junction held 7 bases outside the gene matches. The DNA of the CDR3 is TGCGCCAGCAGCAAGGCGGGGGGTGGGTACAATGAGCAGTTCTTC. Its protein product is CASSKAGGGYNEQFF.

The V and J genes are TRBV29-1 and TRBJ2-1; a possible D gene is TRBD1 (5 bases). CDR1 is SQVTM, CDR2 ANQGSEA, per germline. The CDR3 is 16 amino acids. V shed 2 bases and J shed 2 bases, with 16 bases lying between them. Here the CDR3 reads CSVEPWAETAYNEQFF. The CDR3 DNA is TGCAGCGTTGAACCTTGGGCCGAGACAGCCTACAATGAGCAGTTCTTC.

A note on this clonotype: An end of the junction differs from the germline gene, which may be a read error. This chain links TRBV6-6 with TRBJ1-6; TRBD1 agrees at 7 bases. Germline CDR1 is MNHNY and CDR2 is SVGAGI (reference sequence). The CDR3 loop spans 15 amino acids. The CDR3 nucleotides are TGTGCCAGCGGTTACAGGGGACGTACGGGTTCACCCCTCCACTTT. Translating it yields CASGYRGRTGSPLHF.

CDR3 sequence reads: CASSLYGGNSPLHF. The CDR3 bases are TGTGCCAGCAGCTTATACGGCGGGAATTCACCCCTCCACTTT. V gene TRBV11-1 combines with J gene TRBJ1-6; D unresolved. The length of the CDR3 is 14 residues. Trimming stripped 2 bases from V and 7 bases from J, with 9 bases between. Germline values: CDR1 SGHAT, CDR2 FQDESV (reference sequence).

This clonotype was recorded once. The chain recombines TRBV30 with TRBJ1-3, with 7 bases identical to TRBD1. CDR1 and CDR2 (germline): GTSNPN, SVGIG (reference sequence). The CDR3 is made up of 15 amino acids. The trim removed 1 base at V and 2 bases at J, leaving 5 bases unmatched. Written as DNA, the CDR3 is TGTGCCTGGAGTGGCGGACAGGCGACTGGAAACACCATATATTTT. Its protein product is CAWSGGQATGNTIYF.